A selection of T cell receptor beta chains follows, all from one sample in a study of regulatory T cells in long-lasting Graves disease. TCRdb redid the calling of the multiplex PCR reads with MiXCR, one entry per CDR3 protein. The table records under 300,000 distinct CDR3 sequences, roughly 18% of them present only once. The specimen comprised peripheral blood mononuclear cells (PBMCs), sampled at new diagnosis, from a patient treated with antithyroid drugs. All receptors derive from a female donor with Graves disease. CDR3s include the opening cysteine and the closing phenylalanine or tryptophan. The D gene is left open where the match is weak. Rows may omit the clone size; those that give it use once, few, many or a size class.

CDR3nt: TGTGCCAGCTCACCTCAGGGACTAGCGGAAGCCTACGAGCAGTACTTC
CDR3aa: CASSPQGLAEAYEQYF
d_gene: TRBD2
abundance: .
v_gene: TRBV18
j_gene: TRBJ2-7

CDR3nt: TGTGCCAGCAGTTTAGCGCTGGATACGCAGTATTTT
CDR3aa: CASSLALDTQYF
d_gene: .
abundance: many
v_gene: TRBV12-3/TRBV12-4
j_gene: TRBJ2-3

CDR3nt: TGTGCCAGCAGGTTCTCCGGGACAGGGTACTACGAGCAGTACTTC
CDR3aa: CASRFSGTGYYEQYF
d_gene: TRBD1
abundance: many
v_gene: TRBV12-3/TRBV12-4
j_gene: TRBJ2-7

CDR3nt: TGTGCCAGCAGTTTGGGGCTAGCGGGGAACAATGAGCAGTTCTTC
CDR3aa: CASSLGLAGNNEQFF
d_gene: TRBD2
abundance: many
v_gene: TRBV12-3/TRBV12-4
j_gene: TRBJ2-1

CDR3nt: TGTGCCAGCAGCCAAGATAGGGACTACTACGAGCAGTACTTC
CDR3aa: CASSQDRDYYEQYF
d_gene: TRBD2
abundance: many
v_gene: TRBV3-1
j_gene: TRBJ2-7

CDR3nt: TGTGCCAGCAGTTCCCCCGCTAGCTCTGGAAACACCATATATTTT
CDR3aa: CASSSPASSGNTIYF
d_gene: .
abundance: many
v_gene: TRBV12-3/TRBV12-4
j_gene: TRBJ1-3

CDR3nt: TGTGCCAGCCTACGCCGGGCCACGGGAGGAGAGCAGTACTTC
CDR3aa: CASLRRATGGEQYF
d_gene: TRBD2
abundance: many
v_gene: TRBV28
j_gene: TRBJ2-7

CDR3nt: TGTGCCAGTAGTCTAACAGGGTGGGTCATGAACACTGAAGCTTTCTTT
CDR3aa: CASSLTGWVMNTEAFF
d_gene: .
abundance: many
v_gene: TRBV19
j_gene: TRBJ1-1

CDR3nt: TGTGCCAGCAGCTTAGGTCAAGCGGGAGCCTACGAGCAGTACTTC
CDR3aa: CASSLGQAGAYEQYF
d_gene: TRBD2
abundance: many
v_gene: TRBV7-9
j_gene: TRBJ2-7

CDR3nt: TGTGCCAGTAAGGCGGGAGAAGGGACCGGGGAGCTGTTTTTT
CDR3aa: CASKAGEGTGELFF
d_gene: TRBD2
abundance: .
v_gene: TRBV19
j_gene: TRBJ2-2

CDR3nt: TGTGCCAGCAGTTCGGAGGGTCCCTGGACGGAGCAGTTCTTC
CDR3aa: CASSSEGPWTEQFF
d_gene: .
abundance: many
v_gene: TRBV12-3/TRBV12-4
j_gene: TRBJ2-1

CDR3nt: TGTGCCAGCAGTGAAGGGCAGGCCCAAGAGACCCAGTACTTC
CDR3aa: CASSEGQAQETQYF
d_gene: .
abundance: many
v_gene: TRBV6-1
j_gene: TRBJ2-5

CDR3nt: TGTGCCAGCAGTTTGATGAGGGAAGAGACCCAGTACTTC
CDR3aa: CASSLMREETQYF
d_gene: .
abundance: many
v_gene: TRBV12-3/TRBV12-4
j_gene: TRBJ2-5

CDR3nt: TGTGCCAGCAGCTTGGGGGGTGCTCGCAATTCACCCCTCCACTTT
CDR3aa: CASSLGGARNSPLHF
d_gene: .
abundance: many
v_gene: TRBV5-6
j_gene: TRBJ1-6

CDR3nt: TGCGCCAGCAGCTTGGAGGACAGGGGCGCAGTTAATGAAAAACTGTTTTTT
CDR3aa: CASSLEDRGAVNEKLFF
d_gene: TRBD1
abundance: many
v_gene: TRBV5-1
j_gene: TRBJ1-4

CDR3nt: TGTGCCAGCAGCGTAGTGGGTACGAACACCGGGGAGCTGTTTTTT
CDR3aa: CASSVVGTNTGELFF
d_gene: .
abundance: few
v_gene: TRBV9
j_gene: TRBJ2-2

CDR3nt: TGTGCCAGCAGCGTAGGAGGGGGAGCGTGGACCCAGTACTTC
CDR3aa: CASSVGGGAWTQYF
d_gene: .
abundance: many
v_gene: TRBV9
j_gene: TRBJ2-5

CDR3nt: TGTGCCAGCAGTTTAGAAAGAGAGACCCAGTACTTC
CDR3aa: CASSLERETQYF
d_gene: .
abundance: many
v_gene: TRBV12-3/TRBV12-4
j_gene: TRBJ2-5

CDR3nt: TGTGCCAGTAGTATAGCTAGTCGCGGAGGGGATACGCAGTATTTT
CDR3aa: CASSIASRGGDTQYF
d_gene: .
abundance: few
v_gene: TRBV19
j_gene: TRBJ2-3

CDR3nt: TGTGCCAGCAGGGACAGGGGGGAAGAGACCCAGTACTTC
CDR3aa: CASRDRGEETQYF
d_gene: TRBD1
abundance: many
v_gene: TRBV11-3
j_gene: TRBJ2-5

CDR3nt: TGTGCCAGCACTCTGCGAGGGACTAGCGGGAGCGCGCAGTACTTC
CDR3aa: CASTLRGTSGSAQYF
d_gene: TRBD2
abundance: many
v_gene: TRBV6-1
j_gene: TRBJ2-7

CDR3nt: TGCAGTGCCCGAAAGGCAAACACTGAAGCTTTCTTT
CDR3aa: CSARKANTEAFF
d_gene: .
abundance: few
v_gene: TRBV20-1
j_gene: TRBJ1-1

CDR3nt: TGTGCCAGCAGCTTAGTTGGCCTAGCATCCTACGAGCAGCACTTC
CDR3aa: CASSLVGLASYEQHF
d_gene: .
abundance: few
v_gene: TRBV7-2
j_gene: TRBJ2-7

CDR3nt: TGTGCCAGCAGCTTCAGCGGGGCGAACACCGGGGAGCTGTTTTTT
CDR3aa: CASSFSGANTGELFF
d_gene: TRBD2
abundance: few
v_gene: TRBV6-4
j_gene: TRBJ2-2

CDR3nt: TGCGCCAGCAAATTAAGACTCCTTGGGTACACTGAAGCTTTCTTT
CDR3aa: CASKLRLLGYTEAFF
d_gene: .
abundance: few
v_gene: TRBV5-1
j_gene: TRBJ1-1

CDR3nt: TGCGCCAGCAGCTTAGACCGGACTAGCGGGAGCTCCTACAATGAGCAGTTCTTC
CDR3aa: CASSLDRTSGSSYNEQFF
d_gene: TRBD2
abundance: many
v_gene: TRBV5-1
j_gene: TRBJ2-1

CDR3nt: TGTGCCAGCAGCCTAGGACTAGCGGGAGGGCTTTACAATGAGCAGTTCTTC
CDR3aa: CASSLGLAGGLYNEQFF
d_gene: TRBD2
abundance: .
v_gene: TRBV5-5
j_gene: TRBJ2-1

CDR3nt: TGTGCCAGCAGTTCGACAGGGGAAGGCTACGAGCAGTACTTC
CDR3aa: CASSSTGEGYEQYF
d_gene: TRBD1
abundance: many
v_gene: TRBV28
j_gene: TRBJ2-7

CDR3nt: TGTGCCAGCAGCCAAGATAACCGTAAAGATCAGCCCCAGCATTTT
CDR3aa: CASSQDNRKDQPQHF
d_gene: .
abundance: .
v_gene: TRBV4-2
j_gene: TRBJ1-5

CDR3nt: TGTGCCAGCAGCGTAGGGGCTAGAGCCTACAATGAGCAGTTCTTC
CDR3aa: CASSVGARAYNEQFF
d_gene: .
abundance: many
v_gene: TRBV9
j_gene: TRBJ2-1

CDR3nt: TGTGCCAGCAGCCCGACAGGGGTTGACGGCTACACCTTC
CDR3aa: CASSPTGVDGYTF
d_gene: TRBD1
abundance: .
v_gene: TRBV12-3/TRBV12-4
j_gene: TRBJ1-2

CDR3nt: TGTGCCAGCAGTTTTCAAACCACCGGGGAGCTGTTTTTT
CDR3aa: CASSFQTTGELFF
d_gene: .
abundance: many
v_gene: TRBV12-3/TRBV12-4
j_gene: TRBJ2-2

CDR3nt: TGCGCCAGCAGCCCAGGGGGAACTGAAGCTCTCTTT
CDR3aa: CASSPGGTEALF
d_gene: TRBD1
abundance: few
v_gene: TRBV5-1
j_gene: TRBJ1-1

CDR3nt: TGTGCCAGCACCTTCCTTCGACAGATCCAAGAGACCCAGTACTTC
CDR3aa: CASTFLRQIQETQYF
d_gene: .
abundance: many
v_gene: TRBV10-3
j_gene: TRBJ2-5

CDR3nt: TGTGCCAGCAGCTTAGAAGCTAGCGGGAGGCCGCAGAGAGAGACCCAGTACTTC
CDR3aa: CASSLEASGRPQRETQYF
d_gene: TRBD2
abundance: few
v_gene: TRBV7-9
j_gene: TRBJ2-5

CDR3nt: TGTGCCAGCACTGAAGTTGGAAGGGGCCTTCGATTCAACACCGGGGAGCTGTTTTTT
CDR3aa: CASTEVGRGLRFNTGELFF
d_gene: .
abundance: .
v_gene: TRBV12-3/TRBV12-4
j_gene: TRBJ2-2

CDR3nt: TGTGCCAGCAGTGAACGCGGTTCGAACAATCAGCCCCAGCATTTT
CDR3aa: CASSERGSNNQPQHF
d_gene: .
abundance: .
v_gene: TRBV6-2/TRBV6-3
j_gene: TRBJ1-5

CDR3nt: TGTGCCAGCAGCTTAGGGGTAGCGCCCTACAATGAGCAGTTCTTC
CDR3aa: CASSLGVAPYNEQFF
d_gene: .
abundance: .
v_gene: TRBV7-9
j_gene: TRBJ2-1

CDR3nt: TGTGCCAGCACCTTTTCCGGGGACTATAACGGCTACACCTTC
CDR3aa: CASTFSGDYNGYTF
d_gene: .
abundance: many
v_gene: TRBV6-1
j_gene: TRBJ1-2

CDR3nt: TGTGCCTGGACGAAGGTGAACACCGGGGAGCTGTTTTTT
CDR3aa: CAWTKVNTGELFF
d_gene: .
abundance: many
v_gene: TRBV30
j_gene: TRBJ2-2

CDR3nt: TGTGCCAGCAGCTTAGGGGGGTTCCAAGAGACCCAGTACTTC
CDR3aa: CASSLGGFQETQYF
d_gene: .
abundance: many
v_gene: TRBV7-6
j_gene: TRBJ2-5

CDR3nt: TGCAGCGTTAAAACAGTAACCACTGAAGCTTTCTTT
CDR3aa: CSVKTVTTEAFF
d_gene: .
abundance: many
v_gene: TRBV29-1
j_gene: TRBJ1-1

CDR3nt: TGTGCCAGTAGTATAAGGTCTAGCGGACCCACAGATACGCAGTATTTT
CDR3aa: CASSIRSSGPTDTQYF
d_gene: TRBD2
abundance: few
v_gene: TRBV19
j_gene: TRBJ2-3

CDR3nt: TGTGCCTGGACCCAGGGGGCAGACCCGGATAGCAATCAGCCCCAGCATTTT
CDR3aa: CAWTQGADPDSNQPQHF
d_gene: TRBD1
abundance: .
v_gene: TRBV30
j_gene: TRBJ1-5